Detailed here is one T cell receptor (beta chain). This sample is drawn from a study of blood T cell repertoires in COVID-19. For the study at large: Both acute and convalescent COVID-19 samples were obtained from the United States, Italy and Spain.

CDR1 LNHDA and CDR2 SQIVND come from the germline V gene (reference sequence). This CDR3 is built from 14 residues. The V segment lost 4 bases and the J segment 6 bases; nucleotides outside the gene matches: 5. The method was immunoSEQ multiplex PCR; TCRdb's version includes in-frame clones alone and lacks a portion of them. The repertoire includes 110,000 to 150,000 clones, roughly 90% of them detected once, and 2.5% to 3% sits in the top ten. The sequenced sample was peripheral blood. The origin of this receptor is a man aged 55 to 70 with active or convalescent COVID-19. The chain has TRBV19 and TRBJ2-3, with 9 bases fitting TRBD2. CDR3 in amino acids: CASSSGGGADTQYF. CDR3 bases: TGTGCCAGTAGTAGTGGCGGGGGGGCTGATACGCAGTATTTT.